This is a list of T cell receptor beta chains from one sample in a study of human T cells and chemical hapten exposure. TCRdb reanalysed the RACE reads using MiXCR and keeps one entry per CDR3 protein. The sample lists roughly 130,000 distinct CDR3 sequences; more than 7.5% were seen once. Sequenced: whole blood. These receptors all stem from a male donor in good health. Some clones in this sample may be carry-over from other donors' samples. CDR3s include the opening cysteine and the closing phenylalanine or tryptophan. D genes are given only for firm matches. Not every row has a clone size; where given, it reads once, few, many or a size class.

cdr3_nt cdr3_aa j_call d_call clone_size v_call
TGTGCCAGCAGCTTCCTAGAGACGGTCCAGGGCTACGAGCAGTACTTC CASSFLETVQGYEQYF TRBJ2-7 . . TRBV7-2
TGCAGTGCTAGGGCACCTACTAGCGGGAGGTTCGACAATGAGCAGTTCTTC CSARAPTSGRFDNEQFF TRBJ2-1 TRBD2 few TRBV20-1
TGTGCCCAAAGCGACAGGGGTAACTATGGCTACACCTTC CAQSDRGNYGYTF TRBJ1-2 TRBD1 many TRBV2
TGTGCCAGCAGTTCGAGAGCGGGAGGAAGCTCCTACGAGCAGTACTTC CASSSRAGGSSYEQYF TRBJ2-7 TRBD2 . TRBV12-3/TRBV12-4
TGTGCCAGCAGCTTAGGAGCCAGGGGGGTCACCTACGAGCAGTACTTC CASSLGARGVTYEQYF TRBJ2-7 . few TRBV7-8
TGTGCCAGCAGCGTAGGCACAATGAACACTGAAGCTTTCTTT CASSVGTMNTEAFF TRBJ1-1 . . TRBV9
TGTGCCAGCAGTTACCGGGCGCCACCGGGGGAAAAACTGTTTTTT CASSYRAPPGEKLFF TRBJ1-4 . . TRBV6-5
TGTGCCATCAGTGAGGAACGGCGGGGGTACGAGCAGTACTTC CAISEERRGYEQYF TRBJ2-7 TRBD2 . TRBV10-3
TGTGCCAGCAGTTTAGCTTCCGGGACGCAGTATTTT CASSLASGTQYF TRBJ2-3 . many TRBV12-3/TRBV12-4
TGTGCCAGCAGCTTTGTCCGGGAAGCAGATACGCAGTATTTT CASSFVREADTQYF TRBJ2-3 . few TRBV7-9
TGTGCCAGCAGCCCTGCAGTCGTCTACGAGCAGTACTTC CASSPAVVYEQYF TRBJ2-7 . . TRBV11-1
TGTGCCAGTCGTATTGGGGGGAGTTTCCACGAGCAGTACTTC CASRIGGSFHEQYF TRBJ2-7 . . TRBV18
TGTGCCAGTAGTCCCTACCTAGGAGGGGGCGAGACCTACGAGCAGTACTTC CASSPYLGGGETYEQYF TRBJ2-7 . . TRBV19
TGTGCCATCAGTGACTTAGCGGGAGGTTCCTACAATGAGCAGTTCTTC CAISDLAGGSYNEQFF TRBJ2-1 TRBD2 . TRBV10-3
TGCAGCGTTGATAGCGGGAGGGCCTCGGGGCAGTTCTTC CSVDSGRASGQFF TRBJ2-1 TRBD2 . TRBV29-1
TGCGCCAGCAGCTTGGGGCTAGCGGTCTTGGATGAGCAGTTCTTC CASSLGLAVLDEQFF TRBJ2-1 TRBD2 many TRBV5-1
TGTGCCAGCAGCCCACCCTGGCGGGGATCCAATGAAAAACTGTTTTTT CASSPPWRGSNEKLFF TRBJ1-4 . many TRBV7-9
TGTACCACCGGTTGGGGAGATACGCAGTATTTT CTTGWGDTQYF TRBJ2-3 . . TRBV12-3/TRBV12-4
TGCACCAGCAGCCTGGCGGGTACTAACTATGGCTACACCTTC CTSSLAGTNYGYTF TRBJ1-2 . . TRBV5-1
TGTGCCTCCACAGCCACCGACGATTCAAACTATGGCTACACCTTC CASTATDDSNYGYTF TRBJ1-2 . few TRBV10-3
TGTGCCAGCAGTTACTCAGTCAGGGGGCCCAAAAACATTCAGTACTTC CASSYSVRGPKNIQYF TRBJ2-4 TRBD1 many TRBV6-5
TGTGCCAGCAATCAGGGATTTTCCTACACTGAAGCTTTCTTT CASNQGFSYTEAFF TRBJ1-1 . many TRBV6-2/TRBV6-3
TGCAGCGTTGAAGTGCAGACAGCCCCCCCTGAAGCTTTCTTT CSVEVQTAPPEAFF TRBJ1-1 . many TRBV29-1
TGTGCCAGCAGCTCCCTAGCGGGGGAGAACACCGGGGAGCTGTTTTTT CASSSLAGENTGELFF TRBJ2-2 TRBD2 . TRBV5-4
TGTGCCAGTAGTAGGACCATCGAAAAACTGTTTTTT CASSRTIEKLFF TRBJ1-4 . . TRBV19
TGTGCCAGTAGTATCGATGGACAGGAGACTAACTATGGCTACACCTTC CASSIDGQETNYGYTF TRBJ1-2 TRBD1 many TRBV19
TGTGCCACCAGCAGAGAGGGTCAGGCGCAAGAGACCCAGTACTTC CATSREGQAQETQYF TRBJ2-5 . few TRBV15
TGTGCCATCAGTGTAACGGGGGGCCGATACGAGCAGTACTTC CAISVTGGRYEQYF TRBJ2-7 . . TRBV10-3
TGCAGTGTCACCCAGGGGTACCAAGAGACCCAGTACTTC CSVTQGYQETQYF TRBJ2-5 . . TRBV20-1
TGTGCCAGCGACAGGGACCCTGGGGCCAACGTCCTGACTTTC CASDRDPGANVLTF TRBJ2-6 TRBD1 few TRBV12-3/TRBV12-4
TGCGCCAGCAGCCTGAGGGGACTCAATGAAAAACTGTTTTTT CASSLRGLNEKLFF TRBJ1-4 . . TRBV5-1
TGCGCCAGCAGCGAAATGGCAGGCTTAAATGAAAAACTGTTTTTT CASSEMAGLNEKLFF TRBJ1-4 . many TRBV5-1
TGTGCCTGGGCCCTACCGGGACTAGCGGGAGGGTTTTCTTACGAGCAGTACTTC CAWALPGLAGGFSYEQYF TRBJ2-7 TRBD2 . TRBV30
TGTGCCAGCAGTTACTCGGCAAGTTGGAAGGGAAACACCATATATTTT CASSYSASWKGNTIYF TRBJ1-3 . few TRBV6-5
TGTGCCAGCAGCCAGCCGGGACAGGGGAACACTGAAGCTTTCTTT CASSQPGQGNTEAFF TRBJ1-1 TRBD1 . TRBV3-1
TGTGCCATCAGTGATACAGCGGGGGGCCGCGATACGCAGTATTTT CAISDTAGGRDTQYF TRBJ2-3 TRBD2 few TRBV10-3
TGTGCCAGCAGCTCGGGAGGTCGGGCTAGGCAGTATTTT CASSSGGRARQYF TRBJ2-3 TRBD2 few TRBV11-3
TGTGCCAGCAGCTTAAGTGCAGGACAGGGGAGAGATACGCAGTATTTT CASSLSAGQGRDTQYF TRBJ2-3 TRBD1 . TRBV13
TGTGCCAGCTCCTTAACACCGAACTATGGCTACACCTTC CASSLTPNYGYTF TRBJ1-2 . many TRBV7-9
TGTGCCAGCAGTCTTGCTCCGGACTTTAGCTACAATGAGCAGTTCTTC CASSLAPDFSYNEQFF TRBJ2-1 . . TRBV6-5
TGTGCCAGCAGCGTAGGGGGCGCGGACGGGAGCAATCAGCCCCAGCATTTT CASSVGGADGSNQPQHF TRBJ1-5 TRBD1 few TRBV5-4
TGCAGTGCTAGAGGAAGGGCGGCAAACACTAATGAAAAACTGTTTTTT CSARGRAANTNEKLFF TRBJ1-4 . many TRBV20-1
TGCGCCAGCATCCCGGACACCGGGGAGCTGTTTTTT CASIPDTGELFF TRBJ2-2 . few TRBV5-1
TGTGCCAGCAGTTACTGGACAGGGACAGGGCGGACCTACGAGCAGTACTTC CASSYWTGTGRTYEQYF TRBJ2-7 TRBD1 many TRBV6-2/TRBV6-3
TGTGCCAGTAGAGGCCTCCGGACTAGCGGGGGGAGAGGGTCAGATACGCAGTATTTT CASRGLRTSGGRGSDTQYF TRBJ2-3 TRBD2 . TRBV19
TGTGCCAGCAGCTCCACCTTAGCGGGAGTGGTCGTCGATGAGCAGTTCTTC CASSSTLAGVVVDEQFF TRBJ2-1 TRBD2 . TRBV5-5
TGTGCCAGCAGCTTAAAGCTGAACACTGAAGCTTTCTTT CASSLKLNTEAFF TRBJ1-1 . . TRBV11-2
TGTGCCAGCAGTCCGGTCGGGTTCACTGAAGCTTTCTTT CASSPVGFTEAFF TRBJ1-1 . many TRBV12-3/TRBV12-4
TGCAGTGCCAAAACGGGACAACCCTATGGCTACACCTTC CSAKTGQPYGYTF TRBJ1-2 . many TRBV20-1